A selection of T cell receptor beta chains follows, all from one sample in a study of shared clonotypes between healthy human individuals. Assay: immunoSEQ multiplex PCR; the TCRdb copy retains only in-frame clones and omits some. This sample has approximately 2.5 million clones, with roughly 92% found just once. Sequenced material: naive CD4+ T cells sorted from blood. Source of these receptors: a young man in good health. Each CDR3 is given with its conserved first and last residue. The D gene is left open where the match is weak. Expanded clones get a size class; other rows say once, few or many, or leave the size out.

J: TRBJ1-1; V: TRBV20-1; D: -; size: few; length: 11; CDR3: CSATHNLEAFF; DNA: TGCAGTGCTACCCATAACCTGGAAGCTTTCTTT
J: TRBJ2-7; V: TRBV9; D: TRBD2; size: once; length: 12; CDR3: CASSGGGDEQYF; DNA: TGTGCCAGCAGCGGGGGAGGGGACGAGCAGTACTTC
J: TRBJ2-4; V: TRBV28; D: TRBD2; size: -; length: 15; CDR3: CASSLYPGGEGIQYF; DNA: TGTGCCAGCAGTTTATATCCCGGGGGGGAAGGCATTCAGTACTTC
J: TRBJ1-3; V: TRBV11-2; D: TRBD1; size: -; length: 16; CDR3: CASSTDRVALGNTIYF; DNA: TGTGCCAGCAGCACGGACAGGGTAGCTCTGGGAAACACCATATATTTT
J: TRBJ1-6; V: TRBV7-2; D: -; size: -; length: 15; CDR3: CASSSTGSWNSPLHF; DNA: TGTGCCAGCAGCTCAACAGGATCGTGGAATTCACCCCTCCACTTT
J: TRBJ2-5; V: TRBV7-9; D: -; size: -; length: 15; CDR3: CASSPGEGTWETQYF; DNA: TGTGCCAGCAGCCCTGGAGAGGGGACTTGGGAGACCCAGTACTTC
J: TRBJ2-7; V: TRBV11-2; D: TRBD2; size: -; length: 15; CDR3: CASSLRSGRAYEQYF; DNA: TGTGCCAGCAGCTTACGTAGCGGGAGGGCCTACGAGCAGTACTTC
J: TRBJ2-1; V: TRBV18; D: TRBD1; size: -; length: 15; CDR3: CASSPRGQGIDEQFF; DNA: TGTGCCAGCTCACCACGGGGACAGGGGATCGATGAGCAGTTCTTC
J: TRBJ1-6; V: TRBV19; D: -; size: -; length: 14; CDR3: CASSTDLFNSPLHF; DNA: TGTGCCAGTAGTACGGACTTGTTTAACTCACCCCTCCACTTT
J: TRBJ1-2; V: TRBV6-5; D: TRBD1; size: -; length: 14; CDR3: CASRPDRGGYGYTF; DNA: TGTGCCAGCAGGCCGGACAGGGGAGGATACGGCTACACCTTC
J: TRBJ2-6; V: TRBV7-2; D: -; size: -; length: 16; CDR3: CASSRDRTSGANVLTF; DNA: TGTGCCAGCAGCAGAGACCGGACCTCTGGGGCCAACGTCCTGACTTTC
J: TRBJ1-4; V: TRBV28; D: TRBD1; size: -; length: 14; CDR3: CASTRQGFFEKLFF; DNA: TGTGCCAGCACCCGACAGGGCTTTTTTGAAAAACTGTTTTTT
J: TRBJ1-5; V: TRBV19; D: -; size: -; length: 15; CDR3: CASMERGRSNQPQHF; DNA: TGTGCCAGTATGGAGAGGGGTAGGTCCAATCAGCCCCAGCATTTT
J: TRBJ2-3; V: TRBV7-3; D: TRBD1; size: once; length: 13; CDR3: CASRAGGADTQYF; DNA: TGTGCCAGCAGGGCAGGGGGCGCAGATACGCAGTATTTT
J: TRBJ2-7; V: TRBV5-1; D: TRBD2; size: -; length: 16; CDR3: CASSPSTSGDSYEQYF; DNA: TGCGCCAGCAGCCCGTCGACTAGCGGGGACTCCTACGAGCAGTACTTC
J: TRBJ1-1; V: TRBV29-1; D: -; size: -; length: 11; CDR3: CSVHMNTEAFF; DNA: TGCAGCGTCCACATGAACACTGAAGCTTTCTTT
J: TRBJ2-7; V: TRBV29-1; D: -; size: -; length: 16; CDR3: CSVEGAGSRVEGEQYF; DNA: TGCAGCGTTGAAGGGGCAGGGAGCAGGGTTGAGGGGGAGCAGTACTTC
J: TRBJ1-2; V: TRBV30; D: -; size: -; length: 10; CDR3: CACHPSGYTF; DNA: TGTGCCTGCCACCCCTCTGGCTACACCTTC
J: TRBJ2-3; V: TRBV6-4; D: -; size: -; length: 15; CDR3: CASTVGSPYTDTQYF; DNA: TGTGCCAGCACCGTGGGGTCCCCATACACAGATACGCAGTATTTT
J: TRBJ1-1; V: TRBV29-1; D: -; size: -; length: 12; CDR3: CSVDAVNTEAFF; DNA: TGCAGCGTTGACGCAGTGAACACTGAAGCTTTCTTT
J: TRBJ1-2; V: TRBV14; D: -; size: -; length: 11; CDR3: CASRTGRGYTF; DNA: TGTGCCAGCAGAACAGGGAGAGGCTACACCTTC
J: TRBJ2-7; V: TRBV23-1; D: -; size: once; length: 11; CDR3: CPQMKFYEQYF; DNA: TGCCCCCAGATGAAGTTCTACGAGCAGTACTTC
J: TRBJ2-7; V: TRBV12-5; D: -; size: -; length: 13; CDR3: CASGPGLSYEQYF; DNA: TGTGCTAGTGGCCCGGGACTCTCCTACGAGCAGTACTTC
J: TRBJ2-5; V: TRBV14; D: -; size: -; length: 15; CDR3: CASSQQDYLQETQYF; DNA: TGTGCCAGCAGCCAACAGGACTATCTTCAAGAGACCCAGTACTTC